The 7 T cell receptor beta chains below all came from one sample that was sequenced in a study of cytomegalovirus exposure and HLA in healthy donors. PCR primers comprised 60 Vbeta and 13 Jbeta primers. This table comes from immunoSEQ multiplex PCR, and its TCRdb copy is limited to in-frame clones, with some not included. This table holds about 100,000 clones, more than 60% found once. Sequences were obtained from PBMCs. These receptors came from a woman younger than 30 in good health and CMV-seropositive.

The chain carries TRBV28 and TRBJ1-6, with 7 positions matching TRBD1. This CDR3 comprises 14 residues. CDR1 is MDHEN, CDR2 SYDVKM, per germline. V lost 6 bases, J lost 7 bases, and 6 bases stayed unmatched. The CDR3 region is CASRATGENSPLHF. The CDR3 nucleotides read TGTGCCAGCAGGGCTACAGGGGAAAATTCACCCCTCCACTTT.

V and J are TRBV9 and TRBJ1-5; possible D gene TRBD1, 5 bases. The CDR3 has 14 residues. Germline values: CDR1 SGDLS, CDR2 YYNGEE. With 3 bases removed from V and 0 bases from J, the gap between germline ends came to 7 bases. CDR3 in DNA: TGTGCCAGCAGCGGGGGGGGTAGCAATCAGCCCCAGCATTTT. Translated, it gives CASSGGGSNQPQHF.

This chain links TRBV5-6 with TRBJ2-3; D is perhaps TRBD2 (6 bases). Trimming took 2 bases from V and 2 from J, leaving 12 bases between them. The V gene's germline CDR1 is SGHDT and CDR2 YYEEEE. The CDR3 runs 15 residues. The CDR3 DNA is TGTGCCAGCAGCTTCGCTAGCGTTTTCACAGATACGCAGTATTTT. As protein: CASSFASVFTDTQYF. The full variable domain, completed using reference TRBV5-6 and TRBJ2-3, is DAGVTQSPTHLIKTRGQQVTLRCSPKSGHDTVSWYQQALGQGPQFIFQYYEEEERQRGNFPDRFSGHQFPNYSSELNVNALLLGDSALYLCASSFASVFTDTQYFGPGTRLTVL.

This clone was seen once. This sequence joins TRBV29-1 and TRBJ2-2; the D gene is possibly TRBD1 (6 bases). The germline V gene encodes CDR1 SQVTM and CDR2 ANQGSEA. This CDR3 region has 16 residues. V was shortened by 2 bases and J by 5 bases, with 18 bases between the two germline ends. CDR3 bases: TGCAGCGTTGAAAACTATATAGGACAGACAACCGGGGAGCTGTTTTTT. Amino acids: CSVENYIGQTTGELFF.

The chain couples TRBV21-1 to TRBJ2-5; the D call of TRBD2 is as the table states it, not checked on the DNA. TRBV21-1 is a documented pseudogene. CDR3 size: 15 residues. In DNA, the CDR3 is TGTGCCAGGATGCGGGAGGGCCAGGGTCAAGAGACCCAGTACTTC. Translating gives CARMREGQGQETQYF.

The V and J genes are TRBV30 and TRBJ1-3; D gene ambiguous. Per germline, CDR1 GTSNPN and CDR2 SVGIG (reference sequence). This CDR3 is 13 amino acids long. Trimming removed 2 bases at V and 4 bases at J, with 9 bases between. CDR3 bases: TGTGCCTGGAGTCGAGAGTCGGGAAACACCATATATTTT. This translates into CAWSRESGNTIYF.

In DNA, the CDR3 is TGTGCCAGTACCTCAGGGTCTATCTACGAGCAGTACTTC. Translation: CASTSGSIYEQYF. The rearrangement uses TRBV19 and TRBJ2-7; weak D call: TRBD1 (5 bases). V was cut by 7 bases and J by 3 bases, with 13 bases left in between. From germline, CDR1 is LNHDA and CDR2 SQIVND (reference sequence). The CDR3 spans 13 residues.